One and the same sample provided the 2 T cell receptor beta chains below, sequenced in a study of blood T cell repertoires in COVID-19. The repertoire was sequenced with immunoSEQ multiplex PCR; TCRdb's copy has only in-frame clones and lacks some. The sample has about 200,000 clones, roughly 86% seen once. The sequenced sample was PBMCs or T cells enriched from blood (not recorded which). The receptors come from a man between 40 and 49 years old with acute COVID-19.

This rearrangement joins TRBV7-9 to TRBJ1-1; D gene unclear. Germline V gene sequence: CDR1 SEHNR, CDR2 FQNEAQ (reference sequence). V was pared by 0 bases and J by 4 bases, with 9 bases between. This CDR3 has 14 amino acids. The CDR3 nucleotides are TGTGCCAGCAGCTTAGCCGGCAGGCTCACTGAAGCTTTCTTT. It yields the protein CASSLAGRLTEAFF.

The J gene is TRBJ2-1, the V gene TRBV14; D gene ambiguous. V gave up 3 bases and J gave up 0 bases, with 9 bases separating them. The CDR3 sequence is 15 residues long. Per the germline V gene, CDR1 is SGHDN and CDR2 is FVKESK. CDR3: CASSQLGSSYNEQFF. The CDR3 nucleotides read TGTGCCAGCAGCCAGCTCGGGTCCTCCTACAATGAGCAGTTCTTC.